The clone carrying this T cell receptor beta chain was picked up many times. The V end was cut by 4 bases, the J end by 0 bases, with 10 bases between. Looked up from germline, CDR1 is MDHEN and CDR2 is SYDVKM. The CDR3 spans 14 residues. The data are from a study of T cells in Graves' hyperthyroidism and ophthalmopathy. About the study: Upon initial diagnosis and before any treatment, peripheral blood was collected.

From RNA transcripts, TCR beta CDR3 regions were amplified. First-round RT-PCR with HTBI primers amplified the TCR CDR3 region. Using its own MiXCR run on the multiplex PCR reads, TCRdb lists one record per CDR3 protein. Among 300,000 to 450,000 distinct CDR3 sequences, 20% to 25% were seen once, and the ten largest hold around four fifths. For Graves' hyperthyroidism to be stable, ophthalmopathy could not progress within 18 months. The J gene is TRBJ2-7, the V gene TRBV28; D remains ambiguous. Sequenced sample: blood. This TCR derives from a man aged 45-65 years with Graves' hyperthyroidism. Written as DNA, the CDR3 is TGTGCCAGCAGTTCCTCGACGGACTCCTACGAGCAGTACTTC. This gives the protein CASSSSTDSYEQYF.